Below, 11 T cell receptor beta chains from the same sample are listed, as sequenced in a study of a mutant IDH1 vaccine in newly diagnosed glioma. Time point reported: week 35, safety follow-up. Each dose delivered 300 ug of mutant IDH1 20-mer peptide subcutaneously with imiquimod. Their antigen targets remain unknown. This table comes from immunoSEQ multiplex PCR, and its TCRdb copy is limited to in-frame clones, with some not included. The table includes over 60,000 clones, about four fifths detected once. The specimen was PBMCs, collected from a glioma patient whose treatment included an IDH1 peptide vaccine. The source is a man in his forties with glioma.

The rearrangement joins TRBV19 to TRBJ1-2; 8 bases map to TRBD1. The length of the CDR3 is 13 residues. In germline, CDR1 is LNHDA, CDR2 SQIVND (reference sequence). V trimming: 4 bases; J trimming: 7 bases; junction bases outside the gene matches: 5. CDR3 sequence: CASSNQGAFGYTF. CDR3 DNA sequence: TGTGCCAGTAGTAACCAGGGGGCTTTTGGCTACACCTTC.

This clone was recorded once. J is TRBJ2-5 and V is TRBV7-2; possibly TRBD2 for D (6 bases). The germline V gene encodes CDR1 SGHTA and CDR2 FQGNSA. Trimming pared 3 bases from V and 2 bases from J, leaving 10 bases between. This CDR3 contains 14 residues. The CDR3 DNA follows: TGTGCCAGCAGCTTTTATAGCGGACAAGAGACCCAGTACTTC. It encodes CASSFYSGQETQYF.

The J gene is TRBJ1-1, the V gene TRBV27; no clear D gene. V lost 2 bases, J lost 0 bases, and 10 bases lay in between. The CDR3 sequence is 15 residues long. The V gene's germline CDR1 is MNHEY and CDR2 SMNVEV (reference sequence). DNA for the CDR3: TGTGCCAGCAGTTTACGACACTTCATGAACACTGAAGCTTTCTTT. Its translation: CASSLRHFMNTEAFF.

The chain carries TRBV5-4 and TRBJ2-1; TRBD2 is a possible D gene (6 bases). V lost 4 bases and J lost 4, with 12 bases in between. Germline assignment: CDR1 SGHNT and CDR2 YYREEE (reference sequence). The CDR3 runs to 14 residues. In DNA, the CDR3 is TGTGCCAGCAGCCAAGCGGGCCTATACAATGAGCAGTTCTTC. As protein: CASSQAGLYNEQFF.

This rearrangement joins TRBV6-5 to TRBJ1-5; D gene unclear. Germline V CDR1 and CDR2: MNHEY, SVGAGI. V was pared by 6 bases and J by 0 bases, with 9 bases between. This CDR3 has 14 residues. The CDR3 region has the DNA TGTGCCAGCAGGGAAGGACTTAGCAATCAGCCCCAGCATTTT. Translating it yields CASREGLSNQPQHF.

This chain connects TRBV7-9 to TRBJ2-5; 10 nucleotides agree with TRBD2. V lost 1 base, J lost 1 base, and 6 bases stayed unmatched. CDR1 is SEHNR, CDR2 FQNEAQ, per germline (reference sequence). This CDR3 region has 17 residues. CDR3: CASSLEGSGRTQETQYF. DNA of the CDR3: TGTGCCAGCAGCTTAGAGGGTAGCGGGAGGACCCAAGAGACCCAGTACTTC.

The J gene is TRBJ2-5, the V gene TRBV6-5; 7 nucleotides match TRBD1. This CDR3 has 14 residues. Germline lookup yields CDR1 MNHEY and CDR2 SVGAGI. Trimming removed 7 bases from V and 5 bases from J; junction bases left unmatched: 10. The CDR3 is CASTQGGEAETQYF. CDR3 nucleotide sequence: TGTGCCAGCACCCAAGGGGGCGAGGCGGAGACCCAGTACTTC.

The chain uses TRBV27 and TRBJ2-3; D possibly corresponds to TRBD1 (5 bases). Germline V gives CDR1 MNHEY, CDR2 SMNVEV (reference sequence). The CDR3 is 16 residues long. Trimming removed 2 bases at V and 2 bases at J, with 14 bases between. CDR3 loop: CASSLTGRGHTDTQYF. The CDR3 DNA reads TGTGCCAGCAGTTTAACGGGTAGAGGACACACAGATACGCAGTATTTT.

The chain couples TRBV6-6 to TRBJ1-1; D not certain. CDR1 MNHNY and CDR2 SVGAGI come from the germline V gene (reference sequence). The V gene lost 6 bases and the J gene lost 1 base, with 9 bases spanning the gap. This CDR3 is 13 amino acids long. The CDR3 loop is CASRYLGNTEAFF. The CDR3 DNA follows: TGTGCCAGCAGGTATCTAGGGAACACTGAAGCTTTCTTT.

The rearrangement uses TRBV4-3 and TRBJ2-3; possibly TRBD2 for D (7 bases). The CDR3 covers 18 residues. Germline CDR1 and CDR2: LGHNA and YSLEER. V lost 0 bases, J lost 6 bases, and 22 bases lay in between. The CDR3 protein is CASSQDMSFRGAADTQYF. As DNA, the CDR3 is TGCGCCAGCAGCCAAGATATGTCTTTTCGGGGGGCGGCGGATACGCAGTATTTT.

The V and J genes are TRBV7-9 and TRBJ2-3; D is unclear. V was trimmed by 2 bases and J by 5 bases, leaving 5 bases between them. Looked up from germline, CDR1 is SEHNR and CDR2 is FQNEAQ (reference sequence). CDR3 length: 12 amino acids. The CDR3 spells CASSLLVDTQYF. The CDR3 region has the DNA TGTGCCAGCAGCTTATTAGTAGATACGCAGTATTTT.